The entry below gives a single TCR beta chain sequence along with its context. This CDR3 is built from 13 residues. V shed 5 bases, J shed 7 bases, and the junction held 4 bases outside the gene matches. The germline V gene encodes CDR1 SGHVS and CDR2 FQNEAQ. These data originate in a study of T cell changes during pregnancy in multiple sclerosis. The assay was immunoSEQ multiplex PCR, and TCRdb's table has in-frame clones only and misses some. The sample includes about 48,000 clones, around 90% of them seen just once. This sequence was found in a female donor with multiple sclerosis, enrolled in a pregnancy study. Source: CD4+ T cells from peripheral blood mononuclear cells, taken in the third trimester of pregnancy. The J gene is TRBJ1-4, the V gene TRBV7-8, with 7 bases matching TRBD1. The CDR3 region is CASSQDRVEKLFF. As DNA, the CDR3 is TGTGCCAGCAGCCAAGACAGGGTTGAAAAACTGTTTTTT.